The 18 T cell receptor beta chains below all came from one sample that was sequenced in a study of CD8 T cells in ankylosing spondylitis. TCRdb called the 5' RACE reads again in MiXCR, with one record for every CDR3 protein. The sample comprises roughly 260,000 distinct CDR3 sequences, 20% of which are singletons, and around 8% rests with the top ten. The sample comprised blood, either unsorted or a sorted T cell fraction (not recorded which). The receptors shown here come from a male donor with ankylosing spondylitis or in good health (not recorded which).

V usage is TRBV27 and J usage is TRBJ1-5; D remains ambiguous. Trimming stripped 5 bases from V and 1 base from J, with 12 bases between. CDR1 and CDR2 (germline): MNHEY, SMNVEV (reference sequence). The CDR3 runs 15 residues. In DNA form, the CDR3 reads TGTGCCAGCAGTACAGCCGGCCTCAGCAATCAGCCCCAGCATTTT. The encoded protein is CASSTAGLSNQPQHF.

This clonotype has just a few counts. The chain links TRBV9 to TRBJ2-2; 14 bases map to TRBD2. The germline CDR1 and CDR2 sequences are SGDLS and YYNGEE. V shed 5 bases, J shed 3 bases, and the junction held 0 bases outside the gene matches. The CDR3 sequence is 15 residues long. The CDR3 is CASRTSGRDTGELFF. CDR3 coding DNA: TGTGCCAGCAGGACTAGCGGGAGGGACACCGGGGAGCTGTTTTTT.

The genes are TRBV10-3 and TRBJ2-4; 7 nucleotides agree with TRBD1. Germline-derived CDR1 and CDR2 are ENHRY and SYGVKD. The CDR3 runs to 16 residues. Trimming removed 5 bases from V and 1 base from J; junction bases left unmatched: 8. The CDR3 nucleotides read TGTGCCATCAGTCAATCGACAGGGATGGCCAAAAACATTCAGTACTTC. Translating it yields CAISQSTGMAKNIQYF.

This clonotype was found many times. The CDR3 region is CSVGDVVGGNEQFF. The CDR3 bases are TGCAGCGTTGGGGATGTGGTAGGGGGCAATGAGCAGTTCTTC. The gene calls are TRBV29-1 and TRBJ2-1, with a weak D call TRBD1 (6 bases). The CDR3 has 14 amino acids. Germline assignment: CDR1 SQVTM and CDR2 ANQGSEA. V was pared by 4 bases and J by 6 bases, with 16 bases between.

This clonotype occurred many times. This sequence joins TRBV10-3 and TRBJ1-3; maybe TRBD1 (5 bases). V was clipped by 11 bases and J by 0 bases, with 11 bases between them. The germline V gene has CDR1 ENHRY and CDR2 SYGVKD. The CDR3 has 13 amino acids. CDR3 sequence (DNA): TGTGCCGCCAGGGCCTTCTCTGGAAACACCATATATTTT. This encodes CAARAFSGNTIYF.

This clonotype was observed a handful of times. The chain is built from TRBV12-3 or TRBV12-4 and TRBJ2-7; 9 bases fit TRBD1. Trimming cost V 3 bases and J 8 bases; bases outside gene matches: 8. The CDR3 contains 14 residues. The chain's CDR3 is CASSLGQGREKQYV. Here the CDR3 DNA reads TGTGCCAGCAGTTTGGGACAGGGACGTGAAAAGCAGTACGTC.

This clonotype was counted at least ten times. The rearrangement joins TRBV7-2 to TRBJ1-5; the D is unclear. The CDR3 is 16 amino acids. The V gene lost 3 bases and the J gene lost 6 bases, with 18 bases spanning the gap. CDR1 and CDR2 from the germline V gene are SGHTA and FQGNSA. The CDR3 spells CASSLQLQVSGQPQHF. Written as DNA, the CDR3 is TGTGCCAGCAGCTTGCAGCTCCAGGTATCAGGTCAGCCCCAGCATTTT.

The chain carries TRBV14 and TRBJ2-6, with D uncertain. The V gene's germline CDR1 is SGHDN and CDR2 FVKESK. V was shortened by 4 bases and J by 5 bases, with 9 bases between the two germline ends. This CDR3 has 14 residues. The CDR3 here is CASSPDVWANVLTF. CDR3 sequence (DNA): TGTGCCAGCAGCCCTGACGTCTGGGCCAACGTCCTGACTTTC.

This clonotype was recorded a few times. The rearrangement joins TRBV3-1 to TRBJ2-7; 9 nucleotides agree with TRBD1. This CDR3 spans 14 amino acids. Germline trimming cut 4 bases from V and 2 bases from J; bases unmatched to any gene: 3. The germline V gene has CDR1 LGHDT and CDR2 YNNKEL (reference sequence). The CDR3 protein is CASSRGQGPYEQYV. The DNA of the CDR3 is TGTGCCAGCAGCCGGGGACAGGGCCCCTACGAGCAGTACGTC.

This clonotype occurred many times. The chain has TRBV10-3 and TRBJ2-7, with a possible D match to TRBD1 (5 bases). The CDR3 covers 13 residues. Germline assignment: CDR1 ENHRY and CDR2 SYGVKD. Trimming left V 11 bases short and J 9 bases short, with 23 bases between. The CDR3 sequence is CAFGPGSQQSQYV. CDR3 nucleotide sequence: TGTGCCTTTGGGCCAGGGTCTCAACAGTCGCAGTACGTC.

The chain couples TRBV29-1 to TRBJ2-2; the match to TRBD1 covers 7 bases. Germline-derived CDR1 and CDR2 are SQVTM and ANQGSEA. Unmatched junction bases numbered 4, after V lost 6 bases and J lost 0 bases. This CDR3 comprises 14 residues. The CDR3 reads CSVQDRTNTGELFF. DNA of the CDR3: TGCAGCGTGCAGGACAGGACGAACACCGGGGAGCTGTTTTTT.

The rearrangement links TRBV7-3 to TRBJ1-1; the D is unclear. The CDR3 has 11 amino acids. V was shortened by 11 bases and J by 5 bases, with 12 bases between the two germline ends. Germline V gene lookup returns CDR1 SGHTA and CDR2 FQGTGA. In DNA, the CDR3 is TGTGCCCCTAATCTGGGGACTGAAGCTTTCTTT. Protein sequence: CAPNLGTEAFF.

The chain combines TRBV20-1 with TRBJ1-2, with TRBD1 identical over 10 bases. The CDR3 extends over 14 amino acids. The germline CDR1 and CDR2 sequences are DFQATT and SNEGSKA (reference sequence). Trimming took 6 bases from V and 8 from J; bases not matched to a gene: 12. CDR3 nucleotide sequence: TGCAGTGCCGAGCCCGGGACAGGGGAGGTGGGCTACACCTTC. Protein product: CSAEPGTGEVGYTF.

This clonotype was seen a few times. This chain joins TRBV27 and TRBJ1-5, with unresolved D. Germline V gives CDR1 MNHEY, CDR2 SMNVEV (reference sequence). There are 13 residues in the CDR3. The germline V and J ends were trimmed by 2 bases and 2 bases, with 4 bases remaining between them. This CDR3 is CASSLRRNQPQHF. The CDR3, as DNA: TGTGCCAGCAGTTTAAGGCGCAATCAGCCCCAGCATTTT.

This clonotype was seen a few times. The V gene is TRBV7-2, the J gene TRBJ2-2; D perhaps matches TRBD2 (6 bases). Germline V lookup: CDR1 SGHTA, CDR2 FQGNSA. The CDR3 sequence is 12 residues long. Trimming stripped 5 bases from V and 8 bases from J, with 9 bases between. CDR3 bases: TGTGCCAGCAGCCGGGACTGGGGGGAGCTGTTTTTT. Amino acids: CASSRDWGELFF.

This clonotype appeared a few times. The chain has TRBV6-1 and TRBJ2-4, with unresolved D. This CDR3 region has 16 residues. Germline V gene data show CDR1 as MNHNS and CDR2 as SASEGT. The V end was cut by 6 bases, the J end by 2 bases, with 17 bases between. CDR3 protein: CASSITEPVPKNIQYF. In DNA form, the CDR3 reads TGTGCCAGCAGCATTACAGAGCCAGTCCCCAAAAACATTCAGTACTTC.

The chain couples TRBV4-1 to TRBJ1-2; D remains ambiguous. The CDR3 contains 15 residues. V gave up 1 base and J gave up 0 bases, with 9 bases separating them. Germline V gene sequence: CDR1 MGHRA, CDR2 YSYEKL. Written as DNA, the CDR3 is TGCGCCAGCAGCCAAGTGCCCAGATCTAACTATGGCTACACCTTC. Protein product: CASSQVPRSNYGYTF.

This clonotype was detected only a few times. The chain combines TRBV20-1 with TRBJ2-7; the D is unclear. The CDR3 sequence is 12 residues long. Germline lookup yields CDR1 DFQATT and CDR2 SNEGSKA (reference sequence). V dropped 3 bases and J dropped 2 bases, with 8 bases sitting between them. The CDR3 sequence is CSAREPAYEQYV. Here the CDR3 DNA reads TGCAGTGCTAGGGAGCCGGCCTACGAGCAGTACGTC.